This entry is about one T cell receptor (beta chain). The antigen remains undetermined. The study included ophthalmopathy patients with Clinical Activity Score at least 3, NOSPECS grade at least 4 and duration under 3 months. Diagnoses rested on clinical symptoms, serum thyroxine and TRAb, thyroid ultrasound and orbital computed tomography. PBMCs were collected from an approximately 9.3 ml volume of fresh peripheral blood. RNA transcripts yielded amplified TCR beta CDR3 regions. HTBI primers were used for first-round RT-PCR of the TCR CDR3. A single record per CDR3 protein comes from TCRdb applying MiXCR to the multiplex PCR reads. The sample contains about 520,000 distinct CDR3 sequences, around a quarter of which appear only once. Germline V gene data show CDR1 as MNHNS and CDR2 as SASEGT. The CDR3 loop spans 15 amino acids. V shed 3 bases and J 5 bases; nucleotides not matched to a gene: 10. This record belongs to a study of T cells in Graves' hyperthyroidism and ophthalmopathy. Study-wide results and limits: Blood also carried most thyroid clonotypes expanded above 0.001.

The chain couples TRBV6-1 to TRBJ2-7, with 7 bases matching TRBD2. Sequenced material: blood. This clonotype originated in a woman aged 30 to 39 with Graves' ophthalmopathy. The CDR3, as DNA: TGTGCCAGCAGTGACAGGACTAGAACCCCACACGAGCAGTACTTC. Its translation is CASSDRTRTPHEQYF.